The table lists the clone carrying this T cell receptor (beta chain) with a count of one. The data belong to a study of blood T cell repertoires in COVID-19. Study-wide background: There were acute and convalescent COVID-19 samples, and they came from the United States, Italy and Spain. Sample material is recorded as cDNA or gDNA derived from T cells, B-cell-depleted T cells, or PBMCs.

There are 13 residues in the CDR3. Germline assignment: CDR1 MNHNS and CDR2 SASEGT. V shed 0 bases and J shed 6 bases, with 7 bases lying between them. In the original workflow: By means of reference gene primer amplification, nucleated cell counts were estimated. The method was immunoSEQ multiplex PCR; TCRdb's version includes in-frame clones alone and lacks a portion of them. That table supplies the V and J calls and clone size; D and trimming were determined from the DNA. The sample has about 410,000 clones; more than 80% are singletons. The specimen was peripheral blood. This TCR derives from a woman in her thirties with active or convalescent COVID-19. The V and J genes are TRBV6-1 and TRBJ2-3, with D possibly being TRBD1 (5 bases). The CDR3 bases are TGTGCCAGCAGTGAAGCTGGGGCGGATACGCAGTATTTT. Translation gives CASSEAGADTQYF.